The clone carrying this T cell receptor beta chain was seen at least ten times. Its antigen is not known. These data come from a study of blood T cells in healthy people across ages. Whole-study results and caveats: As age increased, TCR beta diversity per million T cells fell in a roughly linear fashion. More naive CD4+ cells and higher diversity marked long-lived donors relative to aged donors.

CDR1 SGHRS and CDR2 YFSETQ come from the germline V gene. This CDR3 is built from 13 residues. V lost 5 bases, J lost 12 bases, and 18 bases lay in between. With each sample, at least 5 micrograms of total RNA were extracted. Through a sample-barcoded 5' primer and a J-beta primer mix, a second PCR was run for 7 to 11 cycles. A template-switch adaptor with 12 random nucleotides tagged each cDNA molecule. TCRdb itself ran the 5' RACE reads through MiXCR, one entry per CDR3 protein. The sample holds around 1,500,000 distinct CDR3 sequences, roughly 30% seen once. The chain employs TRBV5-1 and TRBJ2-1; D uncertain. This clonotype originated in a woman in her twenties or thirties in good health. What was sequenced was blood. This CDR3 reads CASRAGPGRPQFF. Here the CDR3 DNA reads TGCGCCAGCAGGGCTGGGCCGGGTCGCCCGCAGTTCTTC.